The entry that follows covers one T cell receptor (beta chain) sequence. Its antigen remains unidentified. This CDR3 spans 15 amino acids. V shed 5 bases, J shed 6 bases, and the junction held 11 bases outside the gene matches. Per the germline V gene, CDR1 is MNHEY and CDR2 is SVGAGI. There were TCR beta CDR3 regions amplified from RNA transcripts. HTBI primers were the set used in a first-round RT-PCR of the TCR CDR3. TCRdb redid the calling of the multiplex PCR reads with MiXCR, one entry per CDR3 protein. The table has roughly 100,000 distinct CDR3 sequences, roughly 47% seen once. The data stem from a study of T cells in Graves' hyperthyroidism and ophthalmopathy. Study-level results: Ophthalmopathy onset followed model prediction by a median roughly 6 months.

Absent ophthalmopathy progression within 18 months defined stable Graves' hyperthyroidism. Uncontrolled infection, other autoimmune disease, pregnancy or lactation barred patients from enrollment. This TCR came from a man aged 35-49 years with Graves' hyperthyroidism. The genes are TRBV6-5 and TRBJ1-2, with 8 bases fitting TRBD1. The sequenced material came from blood. The CDR3 here is CASSPYRTGRDGYTF. CDR3 sequence (DNA): TGTGCCAGCAGTCCATACAGGACAGGGAGGGATGGCTACACCTTC.